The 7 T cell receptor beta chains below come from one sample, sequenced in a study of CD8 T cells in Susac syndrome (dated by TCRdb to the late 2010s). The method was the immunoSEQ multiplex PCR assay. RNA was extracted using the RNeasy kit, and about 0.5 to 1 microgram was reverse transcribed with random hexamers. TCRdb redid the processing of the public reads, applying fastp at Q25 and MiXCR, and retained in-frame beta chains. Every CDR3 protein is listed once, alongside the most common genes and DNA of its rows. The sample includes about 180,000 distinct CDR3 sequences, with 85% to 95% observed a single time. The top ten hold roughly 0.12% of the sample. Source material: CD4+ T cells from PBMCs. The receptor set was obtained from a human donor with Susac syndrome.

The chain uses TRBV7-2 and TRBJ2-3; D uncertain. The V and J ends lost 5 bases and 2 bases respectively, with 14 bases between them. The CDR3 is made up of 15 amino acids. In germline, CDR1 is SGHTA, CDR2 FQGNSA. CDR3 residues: CASSPAVSFTDTQYF. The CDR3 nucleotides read TGTGCCAGCAGCCCAGCCGTTTCCTTCACAGATACGCAGTATTTT. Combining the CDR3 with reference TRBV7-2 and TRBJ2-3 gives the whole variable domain GAGVSQSPSNKVTEKGKDVELRCDPISGHTALYWYRQSLGQGLEFLIYFQGNSAPDKSGLPSDRFSAERTGGSVSTLTIQRTQQEDSAVYLCASSPAVSFTDTQYFGPGTRLTVL.

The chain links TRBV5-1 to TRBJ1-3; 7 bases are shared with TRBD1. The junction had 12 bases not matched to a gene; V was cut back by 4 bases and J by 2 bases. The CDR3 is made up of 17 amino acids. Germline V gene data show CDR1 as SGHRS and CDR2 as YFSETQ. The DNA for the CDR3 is TGCGCCAGCAGCGGGGGACAGACGTTTTGGACTGGAAACACCATATATTTT. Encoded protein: CASSGGQTFWTGNTIYF.

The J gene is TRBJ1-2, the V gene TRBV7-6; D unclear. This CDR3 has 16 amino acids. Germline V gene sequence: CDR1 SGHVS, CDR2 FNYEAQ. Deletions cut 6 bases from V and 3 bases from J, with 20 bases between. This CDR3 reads CASRPLYSSFDYGYTF. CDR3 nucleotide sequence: TGTGCCAGCAGACCCCTGTATTCTAGCTTCGACTATGGCTACACCTTC.

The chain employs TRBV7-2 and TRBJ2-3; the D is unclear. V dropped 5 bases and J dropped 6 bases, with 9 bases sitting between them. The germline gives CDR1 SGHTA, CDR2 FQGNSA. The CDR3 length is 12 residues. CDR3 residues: CASSLYVDTQYF. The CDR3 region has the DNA TGTGCCAGCAGCCTCTACGTGGATACGCAGTATTTT.

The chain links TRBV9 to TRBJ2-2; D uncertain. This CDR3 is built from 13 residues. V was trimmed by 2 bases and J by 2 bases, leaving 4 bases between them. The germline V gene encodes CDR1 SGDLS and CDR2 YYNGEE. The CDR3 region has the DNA TGTGCCAGCAGCGTCTATAACACCGGGGAGCTGTTTTTT. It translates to CASSVYNTGELFF.

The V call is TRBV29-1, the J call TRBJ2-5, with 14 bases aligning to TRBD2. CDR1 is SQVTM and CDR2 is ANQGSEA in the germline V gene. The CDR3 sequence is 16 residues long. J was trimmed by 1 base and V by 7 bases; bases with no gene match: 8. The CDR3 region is CSAEQGTSGGQETQYF. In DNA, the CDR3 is TGCAGCGCCGAACAGGGGACTAGCGGGGGCCAAGAGACCCAGTACTTC. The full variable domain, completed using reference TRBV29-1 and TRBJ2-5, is SAVISQKPSRDICQRGTSLTIQCQVDSQVTMMFWYRQQPGQSLTLIATANQGSEATYESGFVIDKFPISRPNLTFSTLTVSNMSPEDSSIYLCSAEQGTSGGQETQYFGPGTRLLVL.

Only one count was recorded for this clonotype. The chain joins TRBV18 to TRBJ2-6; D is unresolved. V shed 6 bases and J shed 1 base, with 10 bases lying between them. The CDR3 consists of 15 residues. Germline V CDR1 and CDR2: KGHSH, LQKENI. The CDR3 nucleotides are TGTGCCAGCTCGATGGAGCCGTCTGGGGCCAACGTCCTGACTTTC. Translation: CASSMEPSGANVLTF.